The clone carrying this T cell receptor (beta chain) was detected only a few times. Its antigen is not known. Trimming cost V 5 bases and J 1 base, with 8 bases left between them. The CDR3 is made up of 14 amino acids. Per germline, CDR1 SGHTA and CDR2 FQGNSA. The record originates from a study of CD8+ T cells in alopecia areata. Findings and caveats of the study: Mice gave a clearer picture of TCR sharing than patients did, possibly for HLA-related reasons.

TCR sequencing used cDNA made by reverse transcription of extracted RNA. Method: immunoSEQ multiplex PCR; TCRdb's copy keeps in-frame clones and lacks some. Of over 200,000 clones in the sample, roughly 57% were seen once. This clonotype was obtained from a human donor with alopecia areata. The input for sequencing was CD4+ T cells sorted from blood, taken at week 0. J is TRBJ2-2 and V is TRBV7-2; tentative D call: TRBD1 (6 bases). The CDR3 is CASSLDRNTGELFF. The DNA for the CDR3 is TGTGCCAGCAGCCTGGACAGGAACACCGGGGAGCTGTTTTTT.